The entry below describes one TCR beta chain. Antigen specificity is unknown. From germline, CDR1 is SEHNR and CDR2 FQNEAQ (reference sequence). The CDR3 runs to 15 residues. The V segment lost 5 bases and the J segment 1 base; nucleotides outside the gene matches: 4. 5'RACE primed at constant segments yielded TCR alpha and TCR beta cDNA libraries bearing sample barcodes and UMIs. MiXCR was run by TCRdb on the 5' RACE reads, yielding one entry per CDR3 protein. The top ten clones hold under 8.5% of a sample with under 600,000 distinct CDR3 sequences, about 22% of them seen once. These data come from a study of T-cell memory formation after mild COVID-19. Findings of the study overall: The study detected some responding clones in pre-infection memory, suggesting cross-reactive memory joined. Confirmation of SARS-CoV-2 specificity was lacking for second-wave clones peaking day 37. Those CD4+ clones that contracted were mainly in CM and EM (CD8+ ones in EMRA).

The sample was PBMCs or a T cell subset sorted from them (not recorded which). J is TRBJ2-2 and V is TRBV7-9, with TRBD1 matching over 7 bases. This receptor was obtained from an adult woman who had mild COVID-19 (a few samples of this study predate the infection). Cell type and time point are not known. The CDR3 reads CASSDWTGNTGELFF. The CDR3 nucleotides read TGTGCCAGCAGCGACTGGACAGGGAACACCGGGGAGCTGTTTTTT.